This is a list of T cell receptor beta chains from one sample in a study of OX40 agonist ivuxolimab in advanced cancers. This table comes from immunoSEQ multiplex PCR, and its TCRdb copy is limited to in-frame clones, with some not included. The repertoire includes around 26,000 clones, 70% to 90% of them detected once, and 19% sits in the top ten. This specimen consisted of CD4+ or CD8+ T cells sorted from blood, obtained in a trial of the OX40 agonist ivuxolimab. The receptors were sampled from an adult with an advanced solid tumor such as melanoma, head and neck, liver or kidney cancer. Each CDR3 is given with its conserved first and last residue. The order of the fields is CDR3 protein, clone size, V gene, J gene, CDR3 length. Clone size appears in some rows only: once, few, many, or a class for an expanded clone.

CDR3: CASRVEGGPEAFF; size: .; V: TRBV27; J: TRBJ1-1; length: 13
CDR3: CASGLAGQYNEQFF; size: once; V: TRBV6-5; J: TRBJ2-1; length: 14
CDR3: CASRPRLAGANYNEQFF; size: once; V: TRBV28; J: TRBJ2-1; length: 17
CDR3: CASSISGSSYNEQFF; size: .; V: TRBV7-9; J: TRBJ2-1; length: 15
CDR3: CASSPQNSFTEGYTF; size: .; V: TRBV5-4; J: TRBJ1-2; length: 15
CDR3: CASSLTSGDYNEQFF; size: .; V: TRBV7-6; J: TRBJ2-1; length: 15
CDR3: CASSLSGGNYEQYF; size: .; V: TRBV7-9; J: TRBJ2-7; length: 14
CDR3: CASSFFQGAPLHF; size: .; V: TRBV7-9; J: TRBJ1-6; length: 13
CDR3: CASSPGGGAYNEQFF; size: .; V: TRBV9; J: TRBJ2-1; length: 15
CDR3: CASREQGGNTEAFF; size: .; V: TRBV28; J: TRBJ1-1; length: 14
CDR3: CASSVEAGALQETQYF; size: .; V: TRBV9; J: TRBJ2-5; length: 16
CDR3: CASSMSSGANVLTF; size: .; V: TRBV19; J: TRBJ2-6; length: 14
CDR3: CASSPLGASYGYTF; size: .; V: TRBV4-1; J: TRBJ1-2; length: 14
CDR3: CASRTGGSYNEQFF; size: .; V: TRBV27; J: TRBJ2-1; length: 14
CDR3: CASSYREIGPEAFF; size: .; V: TRBV28; J: TRBJ1-1; length: 14
CDR3: CASSSPTGANEQFF; size: .; V: TRBV7-9; J: TRBJ2-1; length: 14
CDR3: CASSIDPRTVGSPQHF; size: few; V: TRBV19; J: TRBJ1-5; length: 16
CDR3: CASSLRLFDNQPQHF; size: few; V: TRBV5-4; J: TRBJ1-5; length: 15
CDR3: CASSLMGGTNEKLFF; size: .; V: TRBV27; J: TRBJ1-4; length: 15
CDR3: CASLDGTGYYEQYF; size: .; V: TRBV6-1; J: TRBJ2-7; length: 14
CDR3: CASTHRLAGGHETQYF; size: .; V: TRBV6-6; J: TRBJ2-5; length: 16
CDR3: CASSPSVRYNEQFF; size: .; V: TRBV19; J: TRBJ2-1; length: 14
CDR3: CASSVAGTGAVLDTDTQYF; size: .; V: TRBV9; J: TRBJ2-3; length: 19
CDR3: CASSSSGTSGNEQYF; size: .; V: TRBV11-2; J: TRBJ2-7; length: 15
CDR3: CASSWGQSYEQYF; size: .; V: TRBV6-5; J: TRBJ2-7; length: 13
CDR3: CASSGEGGYTF; size: once; V: TRBV19; J: TRBJ1-2; length: 11
CDR3: CASSLFGQKAFF; size: .; V: TRBV27; J: TRBJ1-1; length: 12
CDR3: CASSEYTATNEKLFF; size: once; V: TRBV2; J: TRBJ1-4; length: 15
CDR3: CASSLQDSQETQYF; size: .; V: TRBV5-1; J: TRBJ2-5; length: 14
CDR3: CASRPGPGGQPQHF; size: .; V: TRBV19; J: TRBJ1-5; length: 14
CDR3: CASSGSGTPGLDTQYF; size: .; V: TRBV9; J: TRBJ2-3; length: 16
CDR3: CASSPSRGSYEQYF; size: .; V: TRBV5-1; J: TRBJ2-7; length: 14
CDR3: CASSSGNSNQPQHF; size: .; V: TRBV5-6; J: TRBJ1-5; length: 14
CDR3: CASSLYRGNNNEQFF; size: .; V: TRBV10-1; J: TRBJ2-1; length: 15
CDR3: CASSLQGNGEQYF; size: .; V: TRBV7-9; J: TRBJ2-7; length: 13
CDR3: CAWSVLSGVVTGELFF; size: .; V: TRBV30; J: TRBJ2-2; length: 16
CDR3: CASSSRDRLNQPQHF; size: once; V: TRBV11-3; J: TRBJ1-5; length: 15
CDR3: CASTDYNEQFF; size: .; V: TRBV7-8; J: TRBJ2-1; length: 11
CDR3: CASSYLAAGSSYEQYF; size: .; V: TRBV6-6; J: TRBJ2-7; length: 16
CDR3: CASSLVAVETQYF; size: .; V: TRBV7-2; J: TRBJ2-5; length: 13
CDR3: CASSFTDRRFINYGYTF; size: .; V: TRBV7-9; J: TRBJ1-2; length: 17
CDR3: CASSENYEQYF; size: few; V: TRBV6-1; J: TRBJ2-7; length: 11
CDR3: CASSEDAPDTGELFF; size: .; V: TRBV9; J: TRBJ2-2; length: 15
CDR3: CASSRLSTPHNEQFF; size: .; V: TRBV5-1; J: TRBJ2-1; length: 15
CDR3: CASSQLAGGTDTQYF; size: .; V: TRBV5-5; J: TRBJ2-3; length: 15
CDR3: CASSVAGGRNEQFF; size: .; V: TRBV9; J: TRBJ2-1; length: 14
CDR3: CASSPRQGSGNEQFF; size: .; V: TRBV11-3; J: TRBJ2-1; length: 15
CDR3: CASSSLGNTEAFF; size: .; V: TRBV11-2; J: TRBJ1-1; length: 13